The 5 T cell receptor beta chains listed next were all sequenced from one sample in a study of control samples from healthy donors and cancer patients. The method was immunoSEQ multiplex PCR; TCRdb's version includes in-frame clones alone and lacks a portion of them. The table includes over 150,000 clones, over 85% detected once. What was sequenced was blood. The receptor set was obtained from a man aged 25-45 years in good health.

The V gene is TRBV2, the J gene TRBJ1-1, with 8 positions matching TRBD1. Trimming took 8 bases from V and 1 from J; bases not matched to a gene: 3. This CDR3 has 13 amino acids. Germline V gene data show CDR1 as SNHLY and CDR2 as FYNNEI. In DNA form, the CDR3 reads TGTGCCAGCGGAGGACAGGGGAACACTGAAGCTTTCTTT. Translated, it gives CASGGQGNTEAFF.

The CDR3 spells CAWSRTSGNYGYTF. CDR3 bases: TGTGCCTGGAGCCGGACCAGCGGTAACTATGGCTACACCTTC. This chain uses TRBV30 with TRBJ1-2, with D unclear. The germline gives CDR1 GTSNPN, CDR2 SVGIG (reference sequence). The CDR3 is 14 residues long. The ends were cut back, 3 bases at V and 1 base at J, with 12 bases in the middle.

The rearrangement uses TRBV19 and TRBJ2-3; 10 bases line up with TRBD2. Trimming removed 4 bases from V and 2 bases from J; junction bases left unmatched: 3. CDR1 is LNHDA and CDR2 is SQIVND in the germline V gene (reference sequence). The CDR3 consists of 15 residues. CDR3 sequence reads: CASSKLAGNTDTQYF. CDR3 DNA: TGTGCCAGTAGTAAACTAGCGGGAAACACAGATACGCAGTATTTT.

The gene calls are TRBV5-1 and TRBJ2-1, with 11 bases that match TRBD2. This CDR3 has 17 amino acids. CDR1 and CDR2 from the germline V gene are SGHRS and YFSETQ. Trimming at V came to 4 bases and at J to 6 bases, leaving 12 bases not matched to a gene. The CDR3 is CASSPILSGGAANEQFF. Written as DNA, the CDR3 is TGCGCCAGCAGCCCAATACTTAGCGGGGGGGCTGCCAATGAGCAGTTCTTC.

The chain recombines TRBV7-8 with TRBJ2-5; D gene unclear. The CDR3 runs 16 residues. The ends were cut back, 4 bases at V and 1 base at J, with 16 bases in the middle. CDR1 and CDR2 from the germline V gene are SGHVS and FQNEAQ. CDR3: CASSSLRIHVQETQYF. In nucleotides, the CDR3 is TGTGCCAGCAGCTCCCTCCGGATCCATGTCCAAGAGACCCAGTACTTC.